This entry features one TCR beta chain sequence. Its antigen is undetermined. This entry belongs to a study of identifying expanded T cells in peripheral blood. Findings and limits, study-wide: Clone count variance between roughly 2-week samples rose with total template count.

Healthy donors had no documented immune events, such as infections, while sampled. Libraries were prepared by immunoSEQ multiplex PCR; TCRdb keeps only in-frame clonotypes and omits some of them. The sample comprises just under 65,000 clones, around 87% of which are singletons, and approximately 4.7% rests with the top ten. CDR1 is LNHDA, CDR2 SQIVND, per germline (reference sequence). Trimming took 7 bases from V and 5 from J; bases not matched to a gene: 8. The length of the CDR3 is 14 residues. Specimen: blood. The clonotype originates from a person aged 18 to 70 in good health. The V gene is TRBV19, the J gene TRBJ1-5; 7 bases are shared with TRBD1. CDR3: CASTGTVAYQPQHF. For the CDR3, the DNA is TGTGCCAGTACTGGGACAGTAGCATATCAGCCCCAGCATTTT.